A single sample gave rise to the 25 T cell receptor beta chains below, sequenced in a study of blood T cell repertoires in COVID-19. Clones were sequenced by immunoSEQ multiplex PCR, and TCRdb holds only the in-frame ones, with some missing. The sample yields around 170,000 clones, around 75% seen once. The sample taken for sequencing was peripheral blood. These receptors came from a woman of 80 years or more with acute or convalescent COVID-19.

Only a few counts were recorded for this clone. V usage is TRBV30 and J usage is TRBJ1-6, with 10 nucleotides matching TRBD1. The V gene's germline CDR1 is GTSNPN and CDR2 SVGIG (reference sequence). Losses at the gene ends were 4 bases for V and 10 bases for J; bases not matched to a gene: 7. This CDR3 is built from 14 residues. CDR3 coding DNA: TGTGCCTGGACATTGACAGGGGGCGGCTCACCCCTCCACTTT. Protein sequence: CAWTLTGGGSPLHF.

The chain uses TRBV30 and TRBJ1-5; D not resolved. With 2 bases removed from V and 11 bases from J, the gap between germline ends came to 19 bases. The CDR3 contains 14 residues. Germline V CDR1 and CDR2: GTSNPN, SVGIG (reference sequence). CDR3 sequence (DNA): TGTGCCTGGAGTAACGGTGGAGGGAACCAAGCCCAGCATTTT. This translates into CAWSNGGGNQAQHF.

This rearrangement joins TRBV6-5 to TRBJ2-7; D may be TRBD1 (6 bases). This CDR3 contains 11 residues. Germline-derived CDR1 and CDR2 are MNHEY and SVGAGI. The ends were cut back, 7 bases at V and 5 bases at J, with 9 bases in the middle. CDR3 region: CASTGAHEQYF. The CDR3 DNA sequence: TGTGCCAGCACAGGGGCGCACGAGCAGTACTTC.

The rearrangement joins TRBV10-2 to TRBJ1-1, with 7 bases that match TRBD1. In germline, CDR1 is WSHSY, CDR2 SAAADI. The CDR3 sequence is 15 residues long. J was trimmed by 4 bases and V by 4 bases; bases with no gene match: 9. CDR3 loop: CASSASTGAGTEAFF. CDR3 sequence (DNA): TGCGCCAGCAGTGCGTCCACAGGGGCTGGCACTGAAGCTTTCTTT.

The chain employs TRBV28 and TRBJ1-1, with D maybe TRBD1 (5 bases). The CDR3 extends over 12 amino acids. Germline V gives CDR1 MDHEN, CDR2 SYDVKM. V lost 3 bases to trimming and J lost 12 bases, with 14 bases between them. The CDR3, as DNA: TGTGCCAGCAGTTTTGAGGCAGGGTTCACTTTCTTT. It encodes CASSFEAGFTFF.

In its sample, this clone was seen once. The J gene is TRBJ2-2, the V gene TRBV6-5; 7 bases align to TRBD2. The V gene's germline CDR1 is MNHEY and CDR2 SVGAGI. The CDR3 has 13 residues. The CDR3 DNA reads as TGTGCTACTGGACTAGCGAACACCGGGGAGCTGTTTTTT. Translating it yields CATGLANTGELFF.

This chain connects TRBV4-1 to TRBJ1-3, with D maybe TRBD1 (5 bases). The CDR3 runs 15 residues. The germline gives CDR1 MGHRA, CDR2 YSYEKL. The V end was cut by 1 base, the J end by 4 bases, with 11 bases between. The CDR3 coding sequence is TGCGCCAGCAGCCAAGCGGACAATGCGGGAAACACCATATATTTT. This sequence encodes CASSQADNAGNTIYF.

V gene TRBV15 combines with J gene TRBJ2-2; 8 bases align to TRBD2. Germline CDR1 reads LNHNV; CDR2 reads YYDKDF (reference sequence). The CDR3 extends over 15 amino acids. V was pared by 1 base and J by 4 bases, with 2 bases of the junction left unmatched. The CDR3: CATSRAGGSTGELFF. The CDR3 nucleotides are TGTGCCACCAGCAGAGCGGGGGGGAGCACCGGGGAGCTGTTTTTT.

The chain joins TRBV7-9 to TRBJ1-1, with a weak D call TRBD1 (5 bases). V was trimmed by 2 bases and J by 8 bases, leaving 12 bases between them. The CDR3 length is 13 residues. Germline V lookup: CDR1 SEHNR, CDR2 FQNEAQ (reference sequence). CDR3 sequence: CASSLWGRDEAFF. The CDR3 DNA reads TGTGCCAGCAGCTTATGGGGCAGAGACGAAGCTTTCTTT.

The chain joins TRBV6-5 to TRBJ1-1; TRBD1 might be the D (6 bases). Germline V lookup: CDR1 MNHEY, CDR2 SVGAGI. V was cut by 6 bases and J by 1 base, with 12 bases left in between. The CDR3 is 14 residues long. This CDR3 reads CASSLQGWNTEAFF. The CDR3 DNA follows: TGTGCCAGCAGCCTACAGGGATGGAACACTGAAGCTTTCTTT.

This clone was seen just once. The chain is built from TRBV29-1 and TRBJ2-2; D remains unclear. This CDR3 is 14 amino acids long. In germline, CDR1 is SQVTM, CDR2 ANQGSEA. V was clipped by 4 bases and J by 3 bases, with 12 bases between them. CDR3 in amino acids: CSVVPSVYTGELFF. DNA of the CDR3: TGCAGCGTTGTCCCCAGCGTTTACACCGGGGAGCTGTTTTTT.

This clone appeared a single time. The rearrangement uses TRBV10-1 and TRBJ2-1; D might be TRBD2 (6 bases). Between the trimmed V and J ends, which lost 5 bases and 4 bases, there was a span of 9 bases. This CDR3 spans 13 amino acids. Germline V gene sequence: CDR1 WNHNN, CDR2 SYGVQD (reference sequence). The CDR3 DNA follows: TGCGCCAGCAGTCCTGCGGGGTACAATGAGCAGTTCTTC. Its protein is CASSPAGYNEQFF.

The rearrangement uses TRBV10-1 and TRBJ2-1, with a tentative D call TRBD1 (6 bases). The CDR3 loop spans 13 amino acids. In germline, CDR1 is WNHNN, CDR2 SYGVQD (reference sequence). V was clipped by 7 bases and J by 4 bases, with 11 bases between them. In DNA form, the CDR3 reads TGCGCCAGCAACCCGACAGGATACAATGAGCAGTTCTTC. The encoded protein is CASNPTGYNEQFF.

The chain employs TRBV30 and TRBJ2-3; a weak D match, TRBD1 (5 bases). CDR3 size: 14 residues. Deletions cut 3 bases from V and 3 bases from J, with 13 bases between. Germline V CDR1 and CDR2: GTSNPN, SVGIG (reference sequence). The CDR3 protein is CAWRGAQRTDTQYF. For the CDR3, the DNA is TGTGCCTGGAGAGGGGCCCAACGGACAGATACGCAGTATTTT.

The count of this clone is one. The chain carries TRBV7-8 and TRBJ2-3, with a tentative D call TRBD2 (6 bases). In germline, CDR1 is SGHVS, CDR2 FQNEAQ. The CDR3 extends over 15 amino acids. The ends were cut back, 5 bases at V and 0 bases at J, with 12 bases in the middle. CDR3 DNA sequence: TGTGCCAGCAGCCTATTCGGGGGTAGCACAGATACGCAGTATTTT. This sequence encodes CASSLFGGSTDTQYF.

This chain links TRBV5-8 with TRBJ2-2; D perhaps matches TRBD1 (6 bases). V was clipped by 5 bases and J by 4 bases, with 21 bases between them. This CDR3 comprises 17 residues. Germline CDR1 reads SGHTS; CDR2 reads YDEGEE. CDR3 residues: CASSVVVGRGRTGELFF. The CDR3 DNA reads as TGTGCCAGCAGTGTGGTTGTTGGCAGGGGACGCACCGGGGAGCTGTTTTTT.

The rearrangement links TRBV10-1 to TRBJ2-1; 16 bases match TRBD2. CDR3 length: 17 residues. Unmatched junction bases numbered 4, after V lost 6 bases and J lost 2 bases. Looked up from germline, CDR1 is WNHNN and CDR2 is SYGVQD (reference sequence). The CDR3 loop is CASSGTSGGAPYNEQFF. The CDR3 DNA follows: TGCGCCAGCAGCGGGACTAGCGGGGGGGCCCCCTACAATGAGCAGTTCTTC.

This chain joins TRBV4-1 and TRBJ1-2; a weak D match, TRBD1 (6 bases). Trimming removed 4 bases from V and 8 bases from J, with 17 bases in between. Germline CDR1 MGHRA, CDR2 YSYEKL. This CDR3 contains 14 residues. The CDR3 DNA reads TGCGCCAGCAGCCGAATAACAGGGTTAGGAGGCTACACCTTC. It encodes CASSRITGLGGYTF.

The V call is TRBV9, the J call TRBJ2-1; D call uncertain. The germline V gene encodes CDR1 SGDLS and CDR2 YYNGEE. Trimming removed 0 bases from V and 1 base from J, with 5 bases in between. This CDR3 region has 14 residues. The CDR3 loop reads CASSVDRSYNEQFF. The CDR3 bases are TGTGCCAGCAGCGTAGACAGATCCTACAATGAGCAGTTCTTC.

This sequence joins TRBV5-6 and TRBJ2-3; the match to TRBD2 covers 8 bases. Germline V gives CDR1 SGHDT, CDR2 YYEEEE. This CDR3 region has 13 residues. V shed 4 bases and J 11 bases; nucleotides not matched to a gene: 9. CDR3 amino acids: CASSPTSGAVQYF. As DNA, the CDR3 is TGTGCCAGCAGCCCTACTAGCGGCGCGGTGCAGTATTTT.

This clone was counted between two and nine times. The J gene is TRBJ2-2, the V gene TRBV10-2, with D possibly being TRBD1 (6 bases). The germline V gene encodes CDR1 WSHSY and CDR2 SAAADI. V was pared by 6 bases and J by 4 bases, with 18 bases between. This CDR3 is built from 16 residues. In DNA form, the CDR3 reads TGCGCCAGCAGGTCCTCAGGGGCTTACGGCACCGGGGAGCTGTTTTTT. Amino acids: CASRSSGAYGTGELFF.

Only a few counts were recorded for this clone. Other DNA sequences in this sample translate to the same CDR3. This chain connects TRBV7-3 to TRBJ2-1; unclear D gene. Germline values: CDR1 SGHTA, CDR2 FQGTGA. V lost 1 base, J lost 0 bases, and 7 bases lay in between. There are 15 residues in the CDR3. The CDR3 protein is CASSLSGSSYNEQFF. The CDR3 DNA reads as TGTGCCAGCAGCTTAAGCGGAAGCTCCTACAATGAGCAGTTCTTC.

V usage is TRBV6-5 and J usage is TRBJ2-7; 10 bases are a match to TRBD1. The junction had 9 bases not matched to a gene; V was cut back by 10 bases and J by 6 bases. CDR1 and CDR2 (germline): MNHEY, SVGAGI. This CDR3 has 13 amino acids. The CDR3 DNA follows: TGTGCCACTTCGGGACAGGGGCGGCGCGAGCAGTACTTC. Translation gives CATSGQGRREQYF.

This clone was recorded a few times. V is TRBV19 and J is TRBJ1-2; 12 bases match TRBD1. Germline values: CDR1 LNHDA, CDR2 SQIVND (reference sequence). The CDR3 length is 15 residues. V lost 5 bases and J lost 6; bases outside the gene matches: 7. Here the CDR3 DNA reads TGTGCCAGTAGTCGACTGGGACAGGGGGCTCATGGCTACACCTTC. Residues: CASSRLGQGAHGYTF.

The count of this clone is one. This sequence joins TRBV6-5 and TRBJ1-2; D might be TRBD1 (5 bases). Germline V gene lookup returns CDR1 MNHEY and CDR2 SVGAGI. V was pared by 0 bases and J by 1 base, with 6 bases between. CDR3 length: 14 residues. The DNA for the CDR3 is TGTGCCAGCAGTTACTCGCAGGGTAACTATGGCTACACCTTC. Protein product: CASSYSQGNYGYTF.